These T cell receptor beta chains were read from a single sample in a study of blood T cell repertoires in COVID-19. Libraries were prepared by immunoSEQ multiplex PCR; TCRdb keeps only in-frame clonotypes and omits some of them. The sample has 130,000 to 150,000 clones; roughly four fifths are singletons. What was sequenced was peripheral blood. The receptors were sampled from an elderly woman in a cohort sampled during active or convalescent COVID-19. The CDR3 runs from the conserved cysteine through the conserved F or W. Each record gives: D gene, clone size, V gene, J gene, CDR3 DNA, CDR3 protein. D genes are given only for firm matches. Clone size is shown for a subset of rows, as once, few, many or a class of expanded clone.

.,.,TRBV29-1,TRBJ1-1,TGCAGCGTTTGGACACGCCTGAACACTGAAGCTTTCTTT,CSVWTRLNTEAFF
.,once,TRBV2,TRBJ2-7,TGTGCCAGCAGTGAAGGGGCGGCAGGGGCCTACGAGCAGTACTTC,CASSEGAAGAYEQYF
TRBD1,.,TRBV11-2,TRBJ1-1,TGTGCCAGCAGCAAAAATGGACAGGGGGCGGTGGCTGAAGCTTTCTTT,CASSKNGQGAVAEAFF
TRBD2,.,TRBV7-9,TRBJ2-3,TGTGCCAGCAGTCACGGGGGGGCGATAGATACGCAGTATTTT,CASSHGGAIDTQYF
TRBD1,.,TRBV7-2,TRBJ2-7,TGTGCCAGCAGCAGTGGGACAGGGGTGGACGAGCAGTACTTC,CASSSGTGVDEQYF
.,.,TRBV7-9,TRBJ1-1,TGTGCCAGCAGCTTAAGGGGAACCTCTGAAGCTTTCTTT,CASSLRGTSEAFF
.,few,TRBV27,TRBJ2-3,TGTGCCAGCAGTTTCGGCGGAACAGATACGCAGTATTTT,CASSFGGTDTQYF
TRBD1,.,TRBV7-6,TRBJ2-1,TGTGCCAGCAGCAGACAGCCAGGGGGCTCCTACAATGAGCAGTTCTTC,CASSRQPGGSYNEQFF
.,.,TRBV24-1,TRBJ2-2,TGTGCCACCAGTTTATCACAGTCGAACACCGGGGAGCTGTTTTTT,CATSLSQSNTGELFF
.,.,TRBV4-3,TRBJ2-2,TGCGCCAGCAGCCAAGTCTATACCGGGGAGCTGTTTTTT,CASSQVYTGELFF
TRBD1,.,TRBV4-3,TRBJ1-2,TGCGCCAGCAGCCGTACCTTCCGACAGGGTTCGGATGGCTACACCTTC,CASSRTFRQGSDGYTF
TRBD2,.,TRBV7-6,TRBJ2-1,TGTGCCAGCAGCAAACAAAGCGGGGGGGCCTACAATGAGCAGTTCTTC,CASSKQSGGAYNEQFF
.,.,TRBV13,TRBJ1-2,TGTGCCAGCAGCCGAACTGGGGAGGCCTATGGCTACACCTTC,CASSRTGEAYGYTF
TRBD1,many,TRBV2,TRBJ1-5,TGTGCCAGCAGCGGACAGGGGGCAGGTGTCAATCAGCCCCAGCATTTT,CASSGQGAGVNQPQHF
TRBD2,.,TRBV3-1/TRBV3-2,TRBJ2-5,TGTGCCAGCAGCCCTAGACTAGCCTGGGAGACCCAGTACTTC,CASSPRLAWETQYF
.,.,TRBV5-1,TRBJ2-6,TGCGCCAGCCGACGGGTCTCTGGGGCCAACGTCCTGACTTTC,CASRRVSGANVLTF
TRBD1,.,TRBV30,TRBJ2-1,TGTGCCTGGAATCCAGGACAGGGGCCCTACAATGAGCAGTTCTTC,CAWNPGQGPYNEQFF
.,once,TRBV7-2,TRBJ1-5,TGTGCCAGCAGTTTTAGGGGGGGTCAGCCCCAGCATTTT,CASSFRGGQPQHF
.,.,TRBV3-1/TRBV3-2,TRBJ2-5,TGTGCCAGCCGAGCCTATTCTGCCCGCCAAGAGACCCAGTACTTC,CASRAYSARQETQYF
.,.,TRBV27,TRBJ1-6,TGTGCCAGCAGTGTGCGAAAAAGGAGCTCCTATAATTCACCCCTCCACTTT,CASSVRKRSSYNSPLHF
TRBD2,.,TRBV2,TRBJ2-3,TGTGCCAGCAGTTCACCGACTAGCGGGGGGTTAGATACGCAGTATTTT,CASSSPTSGGLDTQYF
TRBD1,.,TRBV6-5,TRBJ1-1,TGTGCCAGCAGTAACCGGGACAGGAACACTGAAGCTTTCTTT,CASSNRDRNTEAFF
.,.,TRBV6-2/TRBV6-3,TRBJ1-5,TGTGCCAGCAGTTCAGGACAGTCAGTCCCGTCCAATCAGCCCCAGCATTTT,CASSSGQSVPSNQPQHF
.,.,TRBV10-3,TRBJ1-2,TGTGCCATCAGTGAGCCGGCGGGGGGTGGCTACACCTTC,CAISEPAGGGYTF
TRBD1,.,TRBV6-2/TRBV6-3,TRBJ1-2,TGTGCCAGCAGTTCCCCCGGGACAGGCATTTATGGCTACACCTTC,CASSSPGTGIYGYTF
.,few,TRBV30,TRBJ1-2,TGTGCCCACCGGGCACTAGCTAACTATGGCTACACCTTC,CAHRALANYGYTF
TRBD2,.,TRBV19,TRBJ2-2,TGTGCCAGTAGTATTCTGCGGGGGTTCAACACCGGGGAGCTGTTTTTT,CASSILRGFNTGELFF
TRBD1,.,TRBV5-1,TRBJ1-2,TGCGCCAGCAGCTCGACAGGGGAGCCCTATGGCTACACCTTC,CASSSTGEPYGYTF
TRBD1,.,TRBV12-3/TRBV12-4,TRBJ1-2,TGTGCCAGCAGTTTACGACAGGGCGGTGGCTACACCTTC,CASSLRQGGGYTF
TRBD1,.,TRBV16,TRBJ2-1,TGTGCCAGCAGCCAACCGGGACAGGGGGTAAATGAGCAGTTCTTC,CASSQPGQGVNEQFF
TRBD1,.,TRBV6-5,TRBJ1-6,TGTGCCAGCTCGTCAGGGGGCGTGATGTATTCACCCCTCCACTTT,CASSSGGVMYSPLHF
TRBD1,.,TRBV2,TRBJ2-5,TGTGCCCTCGGACAGGATCACTTGTTGGCCCAGTACTTC,CALGQDHLLAQYF
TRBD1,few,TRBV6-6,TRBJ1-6,TGTGCCAGCAGTTCACAGGGGTCACATAATTCACCCCTCCACTTT,CASSSQGSHNSPLHF
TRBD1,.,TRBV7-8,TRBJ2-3,TGTGCCAGCAGCATTCGACAGGGAAGCACAGATACGCAGTATTTT,CASSIRQGSTDTQYF
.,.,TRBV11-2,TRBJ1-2,TGTGCCAGCAACAGACAGACTGCTAACTATGGCTACACCTTC,CASNRQTANYGYTF
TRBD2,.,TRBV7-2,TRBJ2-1,TGTGCCAGCAGCTTAGTGGCTAGCGGGGGCTGGGGGTCCTACAATGAGCAGTTCTTC,CASSLVASGGWGSYNEQFF
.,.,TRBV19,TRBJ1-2,TGTGCCAGTATCCCCACAGGCAGGGATCATGGCTACACCTTC,CASIPTGRDHGYTF
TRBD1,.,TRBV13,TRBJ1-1,TGTGCCAGCAGCTCCGGAAACAGGGGACAGGGGAACACTGAAGCTTTCTTT,CASSSGNRGQGNTEAFF
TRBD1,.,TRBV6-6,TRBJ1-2,TGTGCCATCCCACGAGGGGGCGGCTACACCTTC,CAIPRGGGYTF
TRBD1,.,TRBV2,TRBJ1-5,TGTGCCAGCAGCAGGGACAGGAATCAGCCCCAGCATTTT,CASSRDRNQPQHF
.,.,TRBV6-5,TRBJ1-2,TGTGCCACCCGACACGGAAACTATGGCTACACCTTC,CATRHGNYGYTF
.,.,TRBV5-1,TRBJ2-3,TGCGCCAGCAGCTTGGAAGGCGGGGCAGCAATTAGCACAGATACGCAGTATTTT,CASSLEGGAAISTDTQYF
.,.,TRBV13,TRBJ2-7,TGTGCCAGCAGGGCCGAGCAGTACTTC,CASRAEQYF
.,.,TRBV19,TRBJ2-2,TGTGCCAGTAGTAAAACGTACACGGGGAGTGTCACCGGGGAGCTGTTTTTT,CASSKTYTGSVTGELFF
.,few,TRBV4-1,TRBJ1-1,TGCGCCAGCAGCCCCAGGGCTATAGATCCCATGAACACTGAAGCTTTCTTT,CASSPRAIDPMNTEAFF
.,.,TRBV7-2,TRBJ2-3,TGTGCCAGCAGTCAAACAGTTTATCCGCAGTATTTT,CASSQTVYPQYF
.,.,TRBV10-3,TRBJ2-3,TGTGCCATCAGTGTCGGGGATACGCAGTATTTT,CAISVGDTQYF
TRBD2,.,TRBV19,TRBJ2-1,TGTGCCAGTAGTGCCCAGCGGGGCTTCGTGTTCTTC,CASSAQRGFVFF
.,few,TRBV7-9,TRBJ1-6,TGTGCCAGCAGCGCGGACGGCCGGGATTTGGCTAACTCACCCCTCCACTTT,CASSADGRDLANSPLHF
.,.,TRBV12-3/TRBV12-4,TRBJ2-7,TGTGCCAGCAGTTTAGACATTTCCTACGAGCAGTACTTC,CASSLDISYEQYF
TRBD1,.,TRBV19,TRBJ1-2,TGTGCCAGTAACCAGGGGGCGCTTGGCTACACCTTC,CASNQGALGYTF
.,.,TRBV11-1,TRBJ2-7,TGTGCCAGCAGCTTTGGCATCGAATCCTACGAGCAGTACTTC,CASSFGIESYEQYF
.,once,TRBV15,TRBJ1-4,TGTGCCACCAGCTACGGCAGGACACCAGCAACTAATGAAAAACTGTTTTTT,CATSYGRTPATNEKLFF
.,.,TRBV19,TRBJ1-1,TGTGCCAGCAAAAGCCTTCGGGAAATGAACACTGAAGCTTTCTTT,CASKSLREMNTEAFF
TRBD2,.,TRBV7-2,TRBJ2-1,TGTGCCAGCAGCTTACAACCTTTAGGCGTGGGAGGGAGTGAGCAGTTCTTC,CASSLQPLGVGGSEQFF
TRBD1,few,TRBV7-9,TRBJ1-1,TGTGCCAGCAGCGCCTCACAGGGGGTTGCTGAAGCTTTCTTT,CASSASQGVAEAFF
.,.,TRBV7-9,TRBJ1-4,TGTGCCAGCAGCGGGGGGGTGGCAACTAATGAAAAACTGTTTTTT,CASSGGVATNEKLFF
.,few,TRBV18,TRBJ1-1,TGTGCCAGCTCACCCGGACAGACTAACACTGAAGCTTTCTTT,CASSPGQTNTEAFF
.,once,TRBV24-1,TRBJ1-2,TGTGCCACCAGTGATTTGTGGAGAGACTATGGCTACACCTTC,CATSDLWRDYGYTF